The TCR beta chain under discussion was sequenced for a study of regulatory T cells in long-lasting Graves disease. This clonotype was detected many times. Its target is not known. CDR3 regions were amplified by Arm-PCR using iRepertoire HTBI primers to build TCR beta libraries. TCRdb fed the multiplex PCR reads into MiXCR, producing one record per CDR3 protein. The sample has 540,000 or so distinct CDR3 sequences; approximately 12% are singletons. Time point denoted: newly diagnosed GD, antithyroid drugs for less than 3 months. Extracted PBMC RNA gave rise to the TCR library. Nine milliliters of peripheral blood went into EDTA tubes. Findings of the study overall: Persistent disease samples used TRBV28, TRBJ1-2 and TRBJ2-5 preferentially.

The CDR3 runs to 14 residues. Trimming shortened V by 9 bases and J by 1 base, and 15 bases separated the two germline ends. Per germline, CDR1 SGHRS and CDR2 YFSETQ. These data were also reused for a study on T cells in Graves' hyperthyroidism and ophthalmopathy. From that second work: Hyperthyroidism in the patients, aged 18 to 65, was newly diagnosed and under 2 months in duration. Orbital computed tomography and thyroid ultrasound, together with serum TRAb and thyroxine and clinical symptoms, were used for diagnoses.

The V call is TRBV5-1, the J call TRBJ2-3; D gene unclear. The sample here was peripheral blood mononuclear cells (PBMCs), taken at new diagnosis, from a patient treated with antithyroid drugs. The TCR sequence derives from a man aged 25 to 40 with Graves disease. The CDR3 DNA reads as TGCGCCAACCCGCCCGGTAACGGCACAGATACGCAGTATTTT. Translating it yields CANPPGNGTDTQYF. Full variable domain (remainder filled in from reference TRBV5-1 and TRBJ2-3): KAGVTQTPRYLIKTRGQQVTLSCSPISGHRSVSWYQQTPGQGLQFLFEYFSETQRNKGNFPGRFSGRQFSNSRSEMNVSTLELGDSALYLCANPPGNGTDTQYFGPGTRLTVL.